This T cell receptor beta chain was found in a study of lung T cells in sarcoidosis with Löfgren's syndrome. Study outcomes and limitations: Multiple Löfgren's syndrome patients reportedly shared TRAV12-1 and TRBV2 CDR3 motifs. These T cells possibly recognize a putative, unidentified sarcoidosis-associated antigen.

V lost 0 bases and J lost 2, with 7 bases in between. The CDR3 is 14 amino acids. CDR1 and CDR2 (germline): LNHNV, YYDKDF (reference sequence). This clonotype was picked up many times. The antigen is unknown. TCRdb reanalysed the reads using MiXCR and keeps one entry per CDR3 protein. The data show 60,000 or so distinct CDR3 sequences, 21% seen once. This TCR derives from a human donor with sarcoidosis (Löfgren's syndrome or another form), or a control subject (not recorded which). The gene calls are TRBV15 and TRBJ1-1, with D uncertain. Sequenced sample: CD4+ T cells from PBMCs. The CDR3 nucleotides are TGTGCCACCAGCAGAGATAAACACAACACTGAAGCTTTCTTT. Translation gives CATSRDKHNTEAFF.